The clone carrying this TCR beta chain has at least ten counts. Its specificity is unknown. The data originate from a study of CD8 T cells in ankylosing spondylitis. TCR beta libraries were made by quantitative 5'-RACE with molecular barcodes. TCRdb reprocessed the 5' RACE reads via MiXCR and lists one record per CDR3 protein. The table includes about 750,000 distinct CDR3 sequences, around 20% detected once. Study-wide points: The disease-linked clones had a CD8+ phenotype and low blood frequencies. Reports say disease-linked clones showed up significantly more in matched ankylosing spondylitis synovial fluid. Among TCR beta sequences, a motif of under ten highly homologous variants appeared characteristic of ankylosing spondylitis blood.

This CDR3 contains 15 residues. The V end lost 5 bases, the J end lost 0 bases, and 11 bases lay between the germline ends. The sample was blood, either unsorted or a sorted T cell fraction (not recorded which). The V and J genes are TRBV12-3 or TRBV12-4 and TRBJ2-1; tentatively, D is TRBD1 (5 bases). This TCR was sampled from a male donor with ankylosing spondylitis. The chain's CDR3 is CASSVRQSSYNEQFF. In DNA, the CDR3 is TGTGCCAGCAGTGTGAGACAGAGCTCCTACAATGAGCAGTTCTTC.